The present T cell receptor beta chain was sequenced within a study of blood T cell repertoires in COVID-19. About the study: There were acute and convalescent COVID-19 samples, and they came from the United States, Italy and Spain. T cells, B-cell-depleted T cells, or PBMCs supplied cDNA or gDNA.

Original data processing: Nucleated cell counts were estimated from reference gene primer amplification. Only in-frame clones appear in the TCRdb table, and some are missing; sequencing was by immunoSEQ multiplex PCR. That table furnishes V, J and clone size, whereas the DNA furnished D and trimming. The table has roughly 40,000 clones, around nine tenths seen once. This sequence originates from a human donor in a cohort sampled during active COVID-19. The sequencing input was peripheral blood.

CDR3 protein: CATSRDQFGTGYEQYF. In DNA form, the CDR3 reads TGTGCCACCAGCAGAGATCAATTTGGGACAGGCTACGAGCAGTACTTC. The chain employs TRBV15 and TRBJ2-7; 8 positions agree with TRBD1. Germline CDR1 is LNHNV and CDR2 is YYDKDF (reference sequence). CDR3 size: 16 residues. Trimming removed 0 bases from V and 3 bases from J; junction bases left unmatched: 7.